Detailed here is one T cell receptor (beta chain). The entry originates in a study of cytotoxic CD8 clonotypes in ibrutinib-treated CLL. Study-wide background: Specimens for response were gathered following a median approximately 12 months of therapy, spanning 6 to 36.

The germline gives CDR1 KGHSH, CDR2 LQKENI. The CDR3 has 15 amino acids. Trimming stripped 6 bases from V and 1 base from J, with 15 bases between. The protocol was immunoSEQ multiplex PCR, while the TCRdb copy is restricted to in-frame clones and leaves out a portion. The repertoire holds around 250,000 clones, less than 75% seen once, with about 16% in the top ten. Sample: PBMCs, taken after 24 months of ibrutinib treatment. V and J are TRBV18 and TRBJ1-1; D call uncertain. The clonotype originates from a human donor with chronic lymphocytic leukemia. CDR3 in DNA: TGTGCCAGCTCCAATCGGCGGGGTGGGAACACTGAAGCTTTCTTT. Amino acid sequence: CASSNRRGGNTEAFF. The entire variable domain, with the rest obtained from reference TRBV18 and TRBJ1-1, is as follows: NAGVMQNPRHLVRRRGQEARLRCSPMKGHSHVYWYRQLPEEGLKFMVYLQKENIIDESGMPKERFSAEFPKEGPSILRIQQVVRGDSAAYFCASSNRRGGNTEAFFGQGTRLTVV.